The text below deals with one T cell receptor (beta chain). Its specificity is unknown. CD4+ cells were split into CD45RA+ naive and CD45RA-negative memory subsets. The data derive from a study of shared clonotypes between healthy human individuals. General study points: Researchers sampled blood only, noting tissue repertoires likely differ.

TCRdb keeps only in-frame clones here, not all; method: immunoSEQ multiplex PCR. This table holds under 2,500,000 clones, approximately 94% found once. Trimming took off 7 bases at V and 5 bases at J, with 17 bases between the two ends. The CDR3 length is 14 residues. Germline CDR1 and CDR2: SGHTA and FQGNSA. The sequencing input was naive CD4+ T cells sorted from blood. Subset here: CD45RA+ positively selected. The source is a man younger than 35 in good health. The V call is TRBV7-2, the J call TRBJ2-5; D is perhaps TRBD2 (5 bases). CDR3 amino acids: CASKVRAGEETQYF. The CDR3 DNA reads TGTGCCAGCAAGGTGCGGGCCGGGGAGGAGACCCAGTACTTC.